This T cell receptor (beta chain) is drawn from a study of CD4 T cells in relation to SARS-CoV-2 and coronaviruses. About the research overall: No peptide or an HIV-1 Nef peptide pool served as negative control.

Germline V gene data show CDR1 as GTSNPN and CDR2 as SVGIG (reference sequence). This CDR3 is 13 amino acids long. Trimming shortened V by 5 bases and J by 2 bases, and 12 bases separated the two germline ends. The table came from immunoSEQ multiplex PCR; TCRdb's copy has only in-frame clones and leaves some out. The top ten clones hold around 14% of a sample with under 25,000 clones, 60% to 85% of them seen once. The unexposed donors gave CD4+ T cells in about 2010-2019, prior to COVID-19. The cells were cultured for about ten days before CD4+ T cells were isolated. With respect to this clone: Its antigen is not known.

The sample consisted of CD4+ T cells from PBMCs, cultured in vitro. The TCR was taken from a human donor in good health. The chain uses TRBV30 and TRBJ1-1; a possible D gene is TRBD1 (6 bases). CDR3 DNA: TGTGCCTGGCAGACAGGATCAAACACTGAAGCTTTCTTT. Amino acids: CAWQTGSNTEAFF.